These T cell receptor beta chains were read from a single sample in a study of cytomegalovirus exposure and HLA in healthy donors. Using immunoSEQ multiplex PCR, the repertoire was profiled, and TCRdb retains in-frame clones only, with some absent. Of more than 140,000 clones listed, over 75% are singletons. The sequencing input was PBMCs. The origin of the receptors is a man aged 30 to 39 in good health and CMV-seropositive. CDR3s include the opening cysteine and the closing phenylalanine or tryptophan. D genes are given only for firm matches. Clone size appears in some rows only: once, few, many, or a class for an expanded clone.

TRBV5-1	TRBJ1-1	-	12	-	TGCGCCAGCAGAAAGGAGACTAGTGAAGCTTTCTTT	CASRKETSEAFF
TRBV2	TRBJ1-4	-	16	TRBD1	TGTGCCAGCAGTGGGGGATGGACAGGGATAGATGAAAAACTGTTTTTT	CASSGGWTGIDEKLFF
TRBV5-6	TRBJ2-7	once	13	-	TGTGCCAGCAGCTTGCTGGTAACTTACGAGCAGTACTTC	CASSLLVTYEQYF
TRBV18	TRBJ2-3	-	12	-	TGTGCCAGCTCACCTAGAGCAGATACGCAGTATTTT	CASSPRADTQYF
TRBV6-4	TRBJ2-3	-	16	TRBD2	TGTGCCAGCACTACCGGACTAGCGGGGGTGGTAGATACGCAGTATTTT	CASTTGLAGVVDTQYF
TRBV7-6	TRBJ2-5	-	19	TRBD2	TGTGCCAGCAGTTACCCCGGGACTAGCGGAGTTTCGATTCAAGAGACCCAGTACTTC	CASSYPGTSGVSIQETQYF
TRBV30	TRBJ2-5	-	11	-	TGTGCCTGGAGTATAGAGGTAGCCCAGTACTTC	CAWSIEVAQYF
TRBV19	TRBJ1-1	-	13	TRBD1	TGTGCCAGCCAGGACAGGGTGAACACTGAAGCTTTCTTT	CASQDRVNTEAFF
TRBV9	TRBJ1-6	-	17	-	TGTGCCAGCAGCGCCGGGGGGGCTAGCTCCTATAATTCACCCCTCCACTTT	CASSAGGASSYNSPLHF
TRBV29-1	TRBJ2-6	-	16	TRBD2	TGCAGCGCCAATGAAGCGGGAGGGCTTGGGGCCAACGGCCTGACTTTC	CSANEAGGLGANGLTF
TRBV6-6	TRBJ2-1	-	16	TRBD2	TGTGCCAGCAGTAATGGGGGACTAGGGGGAAACAATGAGCAGTTCTTC	CASSNGGLGGNNEQFF
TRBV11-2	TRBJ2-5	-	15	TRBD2	TGTGCCAGCAGTCTTAGTGGGCTAGCGGGAGAGACCCAGTACTTC	CASSLSGLAGETQYF
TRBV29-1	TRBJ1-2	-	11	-	TGCAGCGTCCTCGACAGCTATGGCTACACCTTC	CSVLDSYGYTF
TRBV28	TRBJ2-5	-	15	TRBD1	TGTGCCAGCAGTTTATCAGGGGGCGGTGGAGAGACCCAGTACTTC	CASSLSGGGGETQYF
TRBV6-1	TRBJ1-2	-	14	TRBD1	TGTGCCAGCAGTGAACCAGGGGGAGCCTTGGGCTACACCTTC	CASSEPGGALGYTF
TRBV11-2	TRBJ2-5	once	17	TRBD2	TGTGCCAGCAGCCCGCGTTTAGCGGGAGCCCCAGAACCGGCCCAGTACTTC	CASSPRLAGAPEPAQYF
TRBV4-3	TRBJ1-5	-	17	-	TGCGCCAGCAGCCAAACTGCTCAGGGACTGGGCAATCAGCCCCAGCATTTT	CASSQTAQGLGNQPQHF
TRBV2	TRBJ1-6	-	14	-	TGTGCCAGCAGCTTGACAGCTTATAATTCACCCCTCCACTTT	CASSLTAYNSPLHF
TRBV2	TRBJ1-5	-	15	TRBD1	TGTGCCAGCAGTGGGATGGGACAGGTAAATCAGCCCCAGCATTTT	CASSGMGQVNQPQHF
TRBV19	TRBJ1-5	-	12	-	TGTGCCAGTAGTATCTCCAATCAGCCCCAGCATTTT	CASSISNQPQHF
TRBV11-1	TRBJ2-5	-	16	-	TGTGCCAGCAGCTTACTTGGCGGACATCACCAAGAGACCCAGTACTTC	CASSLLGGHHQETQYF
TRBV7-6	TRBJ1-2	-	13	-	TGTGCCAGCAGCCCACTAGCGGGCTATGGCTACACCTTC	CASSPLAGYGYTF
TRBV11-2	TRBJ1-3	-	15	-	TGTGCCAGCAGCTTAGCGCCAGGGTTGGGAAACACCATATATTTT	CASSLAPGLGNTIYF
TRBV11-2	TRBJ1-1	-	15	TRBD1	TGTGCCAGCAGCTACGGGGACAGGCTTTACACTGAAGCTTTCTTT	CASSYGDRLYTEAFF
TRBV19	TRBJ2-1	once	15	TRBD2	TGTGCCAGTACCCTTGGACTAGCTCAGTACAATGAGCAGTTCTTC	CASTLGLAQYNEQFF
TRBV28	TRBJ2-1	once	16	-	TGTGCCAGCACCCCTCCGGGACTCACTATGTATAATGAGCAGTTCTTC	CASTPPGLTMYNEQFF
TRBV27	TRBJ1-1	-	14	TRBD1	TGTGCCAGCAGTCCCGGGACAGGGGGCACTGAAGCTTTCTTT	CASSPGTGGTEAFF
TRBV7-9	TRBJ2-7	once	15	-	TGTTCCAGCAGCTTCACGGACAGCCCGAACTACGAGCAGTACTTC	CSSSFTDSPNYEQYF
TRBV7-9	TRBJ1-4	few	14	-	TGTGCCAGCAGCATAATTACAGATAATGAAAAACTGTTTTTT	CASSIITDNEKLFF
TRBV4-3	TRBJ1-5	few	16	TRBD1	TGCGCCAGCAGCCAAACCGGGACAGGGGGCCGGCAGCCCCAGCATTTT	CASSQTGTGGRQPQHF
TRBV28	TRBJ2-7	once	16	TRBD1	TGTGCCAGCAGTTTCCCCGGGACAGGGAGCTCCTACGAGCAGTACTTC	CASSFPGTGSSYEQYF
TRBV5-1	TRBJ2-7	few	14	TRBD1	TGCGCCAGCAGCTTGTACAGGGGGCTGAACGAGCAGTACTTC	CASSLYRGLNEQYF
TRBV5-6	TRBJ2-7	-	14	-	TGTGCCAGCAGCTGGGGGGGGCCCTCCTACGAGCAGTACTTC	CASSWGGPSYEQYF
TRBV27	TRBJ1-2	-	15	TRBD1	TGTGCCAGCAGTTTCGAGCGACAGGGGCGAAATGGCTACACCTTC	CASSFERQGRNGYTF
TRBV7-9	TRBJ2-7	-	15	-	TGTGCCAGCAGCCCGAAACCCCAGTTCTCCTACGAGCAGTACTTC	CASSPKPQFSYEQYF
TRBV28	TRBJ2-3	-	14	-	TGTGCCAGCAGTTTGACAGGAGGAACAGATACGCAGTATTTT	CASSLTGGTDTQYF
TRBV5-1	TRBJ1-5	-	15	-	TGCGCCAGCAGCTTGGAGGCAGGGGGCAATCAGCCCCAGCATTTT	CASSLEAGGNQPQHF
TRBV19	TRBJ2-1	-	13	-	TGTGCCAGTAGTGATGCCTATCTGAATGAGCAGTTCTTC	CASSDAYLNEQFF
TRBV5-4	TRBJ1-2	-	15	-	TGTGCCAGCAGCCCGGACGGGCTGAAGGGGGATGGCTACACCTTC	CASSPDGLKGDGYTF
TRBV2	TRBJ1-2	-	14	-	TGTGCCAGCAGTGGACGGGGGACGACCTATGGCTACACCTTC	CASSGRGTTYGYTF
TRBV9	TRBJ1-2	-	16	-	TGTGCCAGCAGCGTAGGGTCAGCGATGCTGAACTATGGCTACACCTTC	CASSVGSAMLNYGYTF
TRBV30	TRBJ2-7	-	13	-	TGTGCCTGGAGCGCAGGACACTCCTACGAGCAGTACTTC	CAWSAGHSYEQYF
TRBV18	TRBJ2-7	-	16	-	TGTGCCAGCTCACCAAGCGCCTCAGGGGGAGGATCCGAGCAGTACTTC	CASSPSASGGGSEQYF
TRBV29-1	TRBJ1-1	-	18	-	TGCAGCGTTGAGAAGTACGGTTTCGGGGGTAAGATGAACACTGAAGCTTTCTTT	CSVEKYGFGGKMNTEAFF
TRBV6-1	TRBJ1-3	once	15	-	TGTGCCAGCAGTCTAGACCCGAGCTCTGGAAACACCATATATTTT	CASSLDPSSGNTIYF
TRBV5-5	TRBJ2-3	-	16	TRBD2	TGTGCCAGCAGCTGGTCGGGCGGGGGGACCACAGATACGCAGTATTTT	CASSWSGGGTTDTQYF
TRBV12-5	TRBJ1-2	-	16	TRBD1	TGTGCTAGTGGAGAGAGAAACAGGGGGACGACTTATGGCTACACCTTC	CASGERNRGTTYGYTF
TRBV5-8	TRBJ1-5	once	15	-	TGTGCCAGCAGCTTAGGGGGGGCGCGGGATCAGCCCCAGCATTTT	CASSLGGARDQPQHF
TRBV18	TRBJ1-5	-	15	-	TGTGCCAGCTCTCGGGTCCACGGGGACAATCAGCCCCAGCATTTT	CASSRVHGDNQPQHF
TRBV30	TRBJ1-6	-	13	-	TGTGCCTGGACCCGGCAGGGTAATTCACCCCTCCACTTT	CAWTRQGNSPLHF
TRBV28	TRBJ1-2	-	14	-	TGTGCCAGCAGTTCCACAGGGCGGGACTATGGCTACACCTTC	CASSSTGRDYGYTF
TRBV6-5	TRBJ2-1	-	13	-	TGTGCCAGCAGTACCACCCAACAGGCAAGGGAGTTCTTC	CASSTTQQAREFF
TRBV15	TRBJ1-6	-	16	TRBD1	TGTGCCACCAGCAGATCTAGACAGGGAGGCTGGTCACCCCTCCACTTT	CATSRSRQGGWSPLHF